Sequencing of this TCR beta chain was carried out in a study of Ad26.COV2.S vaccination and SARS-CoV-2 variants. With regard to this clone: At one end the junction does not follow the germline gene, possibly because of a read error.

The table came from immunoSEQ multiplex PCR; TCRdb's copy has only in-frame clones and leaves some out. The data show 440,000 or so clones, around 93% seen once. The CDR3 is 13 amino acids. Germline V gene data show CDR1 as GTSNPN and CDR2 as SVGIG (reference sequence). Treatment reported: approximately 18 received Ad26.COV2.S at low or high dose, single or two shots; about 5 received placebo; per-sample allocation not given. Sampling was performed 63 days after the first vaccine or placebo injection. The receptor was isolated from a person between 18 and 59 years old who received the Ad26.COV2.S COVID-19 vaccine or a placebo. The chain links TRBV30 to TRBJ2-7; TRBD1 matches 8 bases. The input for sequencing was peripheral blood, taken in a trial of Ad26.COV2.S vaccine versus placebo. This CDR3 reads CARRTGGRSEQYF. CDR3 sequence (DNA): TGTGCCAGGAGAACAGGGGGGCGGTCCGAGCAGTACTTC. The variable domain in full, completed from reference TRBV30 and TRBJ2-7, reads SQTIHQWPATLVQPVGSPLSLECTVEGTSNPNLYWYRQAAGRGLQLLFYSVGIGQISSEVPQNLSASRPQDRQFILSSKKLLLSDSGFYLCARRTGGRSEQYFGPGTRLTVT.